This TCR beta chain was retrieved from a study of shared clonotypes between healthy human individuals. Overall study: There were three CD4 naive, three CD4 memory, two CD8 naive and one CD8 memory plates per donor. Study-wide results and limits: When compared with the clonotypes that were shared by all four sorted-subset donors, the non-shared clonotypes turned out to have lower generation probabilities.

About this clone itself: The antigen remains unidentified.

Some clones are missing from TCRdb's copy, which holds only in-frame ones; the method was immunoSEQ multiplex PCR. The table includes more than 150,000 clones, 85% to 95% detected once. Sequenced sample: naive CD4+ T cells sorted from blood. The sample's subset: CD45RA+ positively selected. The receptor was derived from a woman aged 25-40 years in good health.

The CDR3 is CASSLYQGAGNSPLHF. In nucleotides, the CDR3 is TGTGCCAGCAGCTTGTATCAGGGGGCTGGGAATTCACCCCTCCACTTT. This chain joins TRBV5-4 and TRBJ1-6; 8 nucleotides line up with TRBD1. The CDR3 covers 16 residues. CDR1 and CDR2 from the germline V gene are SGHNT and YYREEE (reference sequence). With 1 base clipped from V and 7 bases from J, the junction kept 7 bases outside the gene matches.